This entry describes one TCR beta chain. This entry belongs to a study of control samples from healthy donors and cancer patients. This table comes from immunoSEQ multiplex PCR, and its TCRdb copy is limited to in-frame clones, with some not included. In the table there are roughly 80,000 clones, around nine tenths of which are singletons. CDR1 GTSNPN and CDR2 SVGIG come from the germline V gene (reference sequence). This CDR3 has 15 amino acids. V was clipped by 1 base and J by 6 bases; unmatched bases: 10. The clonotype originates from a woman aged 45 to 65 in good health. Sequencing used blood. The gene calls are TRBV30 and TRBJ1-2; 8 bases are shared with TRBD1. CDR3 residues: CAWSGLDRDLDGYTF. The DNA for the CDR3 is TGTGCCTGGAGTGGGCTGGACAGGGACTTGGATGGCTACACCTTC.